Sequencing of this T cell receptor (beta chain) was carried out in a study of blood T cell repertoires in COVID-19. Study summary: COVID-19 samples from acute and convalescent phases originated in the United States, Italy and Spain.

Original methodology: The authors estimated nucleated cell counts from reference gene primer amplification. Sequenced by immunoSEQ multiplex PCR; TCRdb stores in-frame clones only, minus some. V and J calls plus clone size are reproduced from that table; the DNA served to infer D and trimming. The table has about 310,000 clones, approximately 87% seen once. The CDR3 has 15 amino acids. The V and J ends lost 5 bases and 9 bases, in that order; junction bases with no gene match: 10. Germline V gene data show CDR1 as SGHTA and CDR2 as FQGNSA. The V call is TRBV7-2, the J call TRBJ2-1; 10 bases fit TRBD1. This TCR came from a woman aged 50 to 60 who had recovered from COVID-19. Specimen: peripheral blood. The DNA for the CDR3 is TGTGCCAGCAGCACCCAGACAGGGGGCTGGGGTGAGCAGTTCTTC. This sequence encodes CASSTQTGGWGEQFF.